This T cell receptor beta chain emerged from a study of T cells after posttransplantation cyclophosphamide. Study-level findings and limits: Later post-transplant blood repertoires were often dominated by donor CD8+ memory clones. Tissue-infiltrating T cells from skin or gut overlapped little with blood T cells.

Assay used: immunoSEQ multiplex PCR; TCRdb lists only in-frame clones, some missing. The sample contains 20,000 to 25,000 clones, none of them singletons. This clone has ten or more counts. Its target is not known. Per the germline V gene, CDR1 is SNHLY and CDR2 is FYNNEI. V was clipped by 6 bases and J by 5 bases, with 4 bases between them. The CDR3 spans 10 residues. Cyclophosphamide on days +3 and +4 followed busulfan-fludarabine conditioning and a marrow graft. Specimen: PBMCs, collected after allogeneic stem cell transplant with posttransplant cyclophosphamide. This clonotype originated in a male patient aged 18 to 35 who received an allogeneic stem cell transplant from a related donor, was CMV-positive, and had no GVHD. Some T cells may be transferred from the graft donor. The chain links TRBV2 to TRBJ2-5; D is unclear. The DNA of the CDR3 is TGTGCCAGCAGGCGTGAGACCCAGTACTTC. The encoded protein is CASRRETQYF.